The rows below give T cell receptor beta chains drawn from one sample of a study of blood T cell repertoires in COVID-19. Assay: immunoSEQ multiplex PCR; the TCRdb copy retains only in-frame clones and omits some. The sample holds tens of thousands of clones; roughly 89% are singletons and the top ten take about 7.4%. Sequences were obtained from peripheral blood. The receptors come from a man aged 45 to 65 with active COVID-19. Each CDR3 is given with its conserved first and last residue.

V gene: TRBV4-1; J gene: TRBJ1-1; CDR3 protein: CASSQDKAMNTEAFF
V gene: TRBV5-5; J gene: TRBJ1-2; CDR3 protein: CASSLGTGGSGGYTF
V gene: TRBV3-1/TRBV3-2; J gene: TRBJ2-5; CDR3 protein: CASSQWGTGGSSGETQYF
V gene: TRBV6-6; J gene: TRBJ1-3; CDR3 protein: CASSWAGASGNTIYF
V gene: TRBV7-9; J gene: TRBJ1-2; CDR3 protein: CASSSGGTGLGYTF
V gene: TRBV5-6; J gene: TRBJ2-3; CDR3 protein: CASSLSGGGTDTQYF
V gene: TRBV6-1; J gene: TRBJ1-2; CDR3 protein: CASSEAQEDGYTF
V gene: TRBV6-6; J gene: TRBJ1-6; CDR3 protein: CASSLRDSQYSYYNSPLHF
V gene: TRBV28; J gene: TRBJ2-7; CDR3 protein: CASSLRVDEQYF
V gene: TRBV7-2; J gene: TRBJ2-1; CDR3 protein: CASSPRDSLINEQFF
V gene: TRBV7-2; J gene: TRBJ2-1; CDR3 protein: CASSSEWGERVQFF
V gene: TRBV11-3; J gene: TRBJ2-5; CDR3 protein: CASSLTTQETQYF
V gene: TRBV5-1; J gene: TRBJ1-2; CDR3 protein: CASSPGQLNYGYTF
V gene: TRBV7-9; J gene: TRBJ2-1; CDR3 protein: CASSLISNEQFF
V gene: TRBV7-8; J gene: TRBJ2-2; CDR3 protein: CASSFRWDRANTGELFF
V gene: TRBV10-1; J gene: TRBJ2-1; CDR3 protein: CAITGTSGYEQFF
V gene: TRBV7-2; J gene: TRBJ1-2; CDR3 protein: CASSSGKQGYGYTF
V gene: TRBV4-1; J gene: TRBJ1-6; CDR3 protein: CASSPQMGTVNNSPLHF
V gene: TRBV10-3; J gene: TRBJ1-5; CDR3 protein: CAISDRDRGNQPQHF
V gene: TRBV5-1; J gene: TRBJ1-1; CDR3 protein: CASSLGGTGWYTEAFF
V gene: TRBV6-5; J gene: TRBJ1-5; CDR3 protein: CASSPGDQPQHF
V gene: TRBV29-1; J gene: TRBJ2-5; CDR3 protein: CSVAGTGKETQYF
V gene: TRBV30; J gene: TRBJ1-4; CDR3 protein: CASRDSRAIEKLFF
V gene: TRBV9; J gene: TRBJ2-1; CDR3 protein: CASSIGTNNEQFF
V gene: TRBV6-2/TRBV6-3; J gene: TRBJ1-1; CDR3 protein: CATTPRVGQGAMNTEAFF
V gene: TRBV7-9; J gene: TRBJ2-7; CDR3 protein: CASSLGRYEQYF
V gene: TRBV19; J gene: TRBJ1-2; CDR3 protein: CASWTGQGRHGYTF
V gene: TRBV6-5; J gene: TRBJ1-4; CDR3 protein: CASSYSGFFGAEKLFF
V gene: TRBV7-9; J gene: TRBJ2-7; CDR3 protein: CASSLSQGSYEQYF
V gene: TRBV7-9; J gene: TRBJ2-3; CDR3 protein: CASSWWPSSPDTQYF
V gene: TRBV5-6; J gene: TRBJ2-5; CDR3 protein: CASKLAAVGTQYF
V gene: TRBV11-2; J gene: TRBJ2-2; CDR3 protein: CASSFSGGPNTGELFF
V gene: TRBV30; J gene: TRBJ1-2; CDR3 protein: CAWTMDRTGGYTF
V gene: TRBV7-2; J gene: TRBJ1-1; CDR3 protein: CASSPQGRGDEAFF
V gene: TRBV5-1; J gene: TRBJ2-2; CDR3 protein: CASSLVVNTGELFF
V gene: TRBV19; J gene: TRBJ2-5; CDR3 protein: CASSWGLQETQYF
V gene: TRBV7-2; J gene: TRBJ1-4; CDR3 protein: CASSLARNRAEKLFF
V gene: TRBV6-2/TRBV6-3; J gene: TRBJ1-2; CDR3 protein: CASSYTQRHDYGYTF
V gene: TRBV11-2; J gene: TRBJ2-2; CDR3 protein: CASSPYHSGGTNTGELFF
V gene: TRBV11-2; J gene: TRBJ1-1; CDR3 protein: CASSSPDRGGNTEAFF
V gene: TRBV5-1; J gene: TRBJ2-5; CDR3 protein: CASSGGAPQETQYF
V gene: TRBV6-5; J gene: TRBJ1-1; CDR3 protein: CASRDRGRIGTEAFF
V gene: TRBV3-1/TRBV3-2; J gene: TRBJ2-3; CDR3 protein: CASSQVRLSGFGDTQYF
V gene: TRBV6-5; J gene: TRBJ1-6; CDR3 protein: CASTAPNSPLHF
V gene: TRBV11-2; J gene: TRBJ2-7; CDR3 protein: CASSPPPGQIIYEQYF
V gene: TRBV19; J gene: TRBJ1-2; CDR3 protein: CASRGVVSYGYTF
V gene: TRBV18; J gene: TRBJ2-3; CDR3 protein: CASSPPVGAPAWDTQYF
V gene: TRBV5-1; J gene: TRBJ2-5; CDR3 protein: CASSLGGNVGETQYF
V gene: TRBV11-2; J gene: TRBJ2-1; CDR3 protein: CASTTPGGTHEQFF
V gene: TRBV7-9; J gene: TRBJ1-1; CDR3 protein: CASSWTGNTEAFF